The 15 T cell receptor beta chains reported below all come from one sample, sequenced in a study of T cell repertoires in cytomegalovirus infection. TCRdb reanalysed the reads using MiXCR and keeps one entry per CDR3 protein. Of about 890,000 distinct CDR3 sequences detected, around 30% appear once; the ten largest clones hold over 13%. Antigens of these TCRs are unknown. The specimen comprised cultured CD8+ T cells from PBMCs, sampled from culture after CMV antigen stimulation. Receptor source: a human donor in good health (CMV status not recorded). Some clones in this sample may be carry-over from other donors' samples.

This clonotype was seen a few times. The chain recombines TRBV7-2 with TRBJ1-1; tentatively, D is TRBD1 (5 bases). The CDR3 loop spans 16 amino acids. Trimming left V 10 bases short and J 4 bases short, with 25 bases between. Germline V gene sequence: CDR1 SGHTA, CDR2 FQGNSA. The CDR3 DNA reads as TGTGCCACCTCGGGAGGGGAGGGAACCCGCGGCACTGAAGCTTTCTTT. It codes for CATSGGEGTRGTEAFF.

The genes are TRBV29-1 and TRBJ1-4; unclear D gene. The CDR3 has 12 residues. CDR1 and CDR2 (germline): SQVTM, ANQGSEA. V shed 6 bases and J shed 2 bases, with 7 bases lying between them. In DNA, the CDR3 is TGCAGCGTCCCTTTGACTAATGAAAAACTGTTTTTT. Residues: CSVPLTNEKLFF.

This chain joins TRBV7-9 and TRBJ2-1, with unresolved D. From germline, CDR1 is SEHNR and CDR2 FQNEAQ (reference sequence). This CDR3 region has 13 residues. V gave up 2 bases and J gave up 7 bases, with 9 bases separating them. Written as DNA, the CDR3 is TGTGCCAGCAGCTTACAGGTCCCTAATGAGCAGTTCTTC. This translates into CASSLQVPNEQFF.

Ten or more counts support this clonotype. The chain is built from TRBV4-3 and TRBJ1-1; no definite D call. V was shortened by 3 bases and J by 0 bases, with 5 bases between the two germline ends. The CDR3 loop spans 13 amino acids. Looked up from germline, CDR1 is LGHNA and CDR2 is YSLEER. The CDR3 coding sequence is TGCGCCAGCAGCCACCAGGTGAACACTGAAGCTTTCTTT. This encodes CASSHQVNTEAFF.

The V gene is TRBV11-2, the J gene TRBJ2-7; the match to TRBD2 covers 11 bases. Looked up from germline, CDR1 is SGHAT and CDR2 is FQNNGV. The CDR3 sequence is 12 residues long. CDR3 in amino acids: CASSLASGGRSV. The DNA of the CDR3 is TGTGCCAGCAGCCTCGCTAGCGGGGGGCGCTCCGTC.

This clonotype was recorded at least ten times. The chain couples TRBV7-2 to TRBJ2-1, with D perhaps TRBD1 (5 bases). Trimming shortened V by 3 bases and J by 12 bases, and 9 bases separated the two germline ends. Per the germline V gene, CDR1 is SGHTA and CDR2 is FQGNSA. This CDR3 is built from 11 residues. As DNA, the CDR3 is TGTGCCAGCAGCTTCAGGGTGATGCAGTTCTTC. It specifies CASSFRVMQFF.

In this sample, this clonotype turned up a few times. This chain links TRBV29-1 with TRBJ2-1; 10 bases map to TRBD2. CDR1 SQVTM and CDR2 ANQGSEA come from the germline V gene. The V gene end was trimmed by 2 bases and the J gene end by 4 bases; junction bases not matched to a gene: 5. The CDR3 has 15 residues. The CDR3 DNA sequence: TGCAGCGTTGAACTTGGACTAGCGGAGTACAATGAGCAGTTCTTC. Protein: CSVELGLAEYNEQFF.

This clonotype has a handful of counts. This chain's CDR3 is CSVEDGTGVKNIQYF. CDR3 in DNA: TGCAGCGTTGAGGACGGGACAGGGGTAAAAAACATTCAGTACTTC. The V call is TRBV29-1, the J call TRBJ2-4; the match to TRBD1 covers 10 bases. This CDR3 contains 15 residues. The junction had 6 bases not matched to a gene; V was cut back by 3 bases and J by 4 bases. Germline V lookup: CDR1 SQVTM, CDR2 ANQGSEA.

In this sample, this clonotype turned up many times. The J gene is TRBJ1-1, the V gene TRBV7-2; perhaps TRBD1 as D (6 bases). Trimming took 5 bases from V and 4 from J, leaving 11 bases between them. Germline loops: CDR1 SGHTA, CDR2 FQGNSA. The CDR3 has 13 amino acids. The CDR3 protein is CASSVQGFTEAFF. The CDR3 DNA sequence: TGTGCCAGCAGCGTACAGGGTTTCACTGAAGCTTTCTTT. Full variable domain (missing parts from reference TRBV7-2 and TRBJ1-1): GAGVSQSPSNKVTEKGKDVELRCDPISGHTALYWYRQSLGQGLEFLIYFQGNSAPDKSGLPSDRFSAERTGGSVSTLTIQRTQQEDSAVYLCASSVQGFTEAFFGQGTRLTVV.

About this clonotype itself: The junction does not match germline at one end; this may be a read error. This rearrangement joins TRBV24-1 to TRBJ1-5, with D tentatively TRBD1 (5 bases). The CDR3 is 13 amino acids. In germline, CDR1 is KGHDR, CDR2 SFDVKD. In DNA form, the CDR3 reads TGCGACGTCCGGGGGGTAAACAATCAGCCCCAGCATTTT. Residues: CDVRGVNNQPQHF.

In this sample, this clonotype turned up many times. The chain joins TRBV28 to TRBJ1-5; D gene uncertain. The ends were cut back, 0 bases at V and 1 base at J, with 7 bases in the middle. The germline gives CDR1 MDHEN, CDR2 SYDVKM. This CDR3 is 15 amino acids long. The CDR3 DNA reads TGTGCCAGCAGTTTATGGAAGATGAGCAATCAGCCCCAGCATTTT. Translation: CASSLWKMSNQPQHF.

In the case of this clonotype: An end of the junction differs from the germline gene, which may be a read error. The chain combines TRBV2 with TRBJ1-5; no clear D gene. The CDR3 consists of 15 residues. CDR1 and CDR2 from the germline V gene are SNHLY and FYNNEI. CDR3 in amino acids: CASREDLSANQPQHF. CDR3 bases: TGTGCCAGCAGAGAAGACCTGTCCGCTAATCAGCCCCAGCATTTT. The complete variable domain, with remaining parts taken from reference TRBV2 and TRBJ1-5, reads EPEVTQTPSHQVTQMGQEVILRCVPISNHLYFYWYRQILGQKVEFLVSFYNNEISEKSEIFDDQFSVERPDGSNFTLKIRSTKLEDSAMYFCASREDLSANQPQHFGDGTRLSIL.

This clonotype was found a few times. The chain uses TRBV19 and TRBJ1-1, with 10 nucleotides matching TRBD1. From germline, CDR1 is LNHDA and CDR2 SQIVND (reference sequence). The CDR3 covers 14 residues. Germline trimming cut 4 bases from V and 5 bases from J; bases unmatched to any gene: 4. CDR3 DNA: TGTGCCAGTAGTACGGGACAGGGGTGGACTGAAGCTTTCTTT. As protein: CASSTGQGWTEAFF.

This clonotype was detected only a few times. J is TRBJ1-5 and V is TRBV28, with D unresolved. The CDR3 contains 16 residues. Germline CDR1 and CDR2: MDHEN and SYDVKM. V lost 8 bases, J lost 6 bases, and 23 bases lay in between. The DNA for the CDR3 is TGTGCCAGCCCCCTCCCCCGTAGAGCGCGGTGTCAGCCCCAGCATTTT. This translates into CASPLPRRARCQPQHF.

The rearrangement uses TRBV4-2 and TRBJ2-7; no definite D call. Per the germline V gene, CDR1 is LGHNA and CDR2 is YNFKEQ. Between the trimmed V and J ends, which lost 4 bases and 5 bases, there was a span of 12 bases. This CDR3 has 13 amino acids. CDR3 nucleotides: TGTGCCAGCAGCCCCCAACCCGGAAACGAGCAGTACTTC. Its translation is CASSPQPGNEQYF.